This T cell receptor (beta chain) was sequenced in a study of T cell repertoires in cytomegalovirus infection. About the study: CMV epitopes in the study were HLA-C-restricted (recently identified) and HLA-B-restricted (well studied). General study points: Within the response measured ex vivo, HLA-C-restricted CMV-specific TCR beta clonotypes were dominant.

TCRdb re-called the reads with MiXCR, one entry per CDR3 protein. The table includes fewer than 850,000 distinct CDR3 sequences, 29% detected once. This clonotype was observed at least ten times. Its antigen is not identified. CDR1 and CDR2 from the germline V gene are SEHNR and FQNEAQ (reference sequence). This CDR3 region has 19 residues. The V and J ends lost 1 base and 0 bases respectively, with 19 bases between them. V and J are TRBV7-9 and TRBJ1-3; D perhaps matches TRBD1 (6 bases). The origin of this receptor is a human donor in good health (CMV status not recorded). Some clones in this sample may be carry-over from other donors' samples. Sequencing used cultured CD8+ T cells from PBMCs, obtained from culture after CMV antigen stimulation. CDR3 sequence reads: CASSLGTLADSPSGNTIYF. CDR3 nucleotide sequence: TGTGCCAGCAGCTTAGGCACACTGGCGGACAGTCCCTCTGGAAACACCATATATTTT.